The 14 T cell receptor beta chains below all came from one sample that was sequenced in a study of blood T cell repertoires in COVID-19. TCRdb's table, derived via immunoSEQ multiplex PCR, lists solely in-frame clones and lacks some. The profile shows tens of thousands of clones, roughly 78% of them singletons. Sequenced material: peripheral blood. The receptor source for this set is a man between 50 and 59 years old with active or convalescent COVID-19.

This clone was counted between two and nine times. The sample contains more than one DNA sequence encoding this CDR3. The genes are TRBV5-1 and TRBJ1-4, with TRBD1 identical over 7 bases. The CDR3 spans 14 residues. V shed 0 bases and J 5 bases; nucleotides not matched to a gene: 1. Germline values: CDR1 SGHRS, CDR2 YFSETQ. Written as DNA, the CDR3 is TGCGCCAGCAGCTTGGGACAGGGCAATGAAAAACTGTTTTTT. Its protein product is CASSLGQGNEKLFF.

The chain joins TRBV27 to TRBJ1-2, with 8 bases lining up with TRBD1. J gave up 4 bases and V 0 bases, and 7 bases lay outside the gene matches. Germline V gene sequence: CDR1 MNHEY, CDR2 SMNVEV (reference sequence). The length of the CDR3 is 16 residues. This chain's CDR3 is CASSLSPAGGIYGYTF. CDR3 DNA sequence: TGTGCCAGCAGTTTATCGCCCGCAGGGGGCATCTATGGCTACACCTTC.

The rearrangement links TRBV5-1 to TRBJ2-3; possibly TRBD1 for D (6 bases). The V end lost 5 bases, the J end lost 4 bases, and 14 bases lay between the germline ends. Germline lookup yields CDR1 SGHRS and CDR2 YFSETQ. The CDR3 contains 14 residues. CDR3 nucleotides: TGCGCCAGCAGATGGGGGCAGGGTGCAGATACGCAGTATTTT. This encodes CASRWGQGADTQYF.

V gene TRBV7-9 combines with J gene TRBJ2-7; maybe TRBD2 (6 bases). This CDR3 has 18 residues. Trimming pared 3 bases from V and 0 bases from J, leaving 21 bases between. Germline-derived CDR1 and CDR2 are SEHNR and FQNEAQ (reference sequence). CDR3 bases: TGTGCCAGCAGCTTCACAGTTCGGGCTGGGGACTTCTCCTACGAGCAGTACGTC. The encoded protein is CASSFTVRAGDFSYEQYV.

The chain has TRBV9 and TRBJ2-5; 8 nucleotides match TRBD2. This CDR3 is 15 amino acids long. Looked up from germline, CDR1 is SGDLS and CDR2 is YYNGEE. V gave up 3 bases and J gave up 3 bases; unmatched junction bases: 7. CDR3 protein: CASSAPPGGEETQYF. In DNA, the CDR3 is TGTGCCAGCAGCGCTCCACCGGGGGGGGAAGAGACCCAGTACTTC. The full variable domain, completed using reference TRBV9 and TRBJ2-5, is DSGVTQTPKHLITATGQRVTLRCSPRSGDLSVYWYQQSLDQGLQFLIQYYNGEERAKGNILERFSAQQFPDLHSELNLSSLELGDSALYFCASSAPPGGEETQYFGPGTRLLVL.

The chain employs TRBV6-1 and TRBJ1-2; no firm D call. Per germline, CDR1 MNHNS and CDR2 SASEGT. This CDR3 is built from 11 residues. V gave up 2 bases and J gave up 5 bases, with 3 bases separating them. This CDR3 reads CASSELYGYTF. The CDR3 DNA reads as TGTGCCAGCAGTGAACTGTATGGCTACACCTTC.

The rearrangement uses TRBV2 and TRBJ1-6; TRBD1 aligns across 9 bases. CDR1 is SNHLY, CDR2 FYNNEI, per germline. The CDR3 runs 13 residues. Unmatched junction bases numbered 6, after V lost 9 bases and J lost 9 bases. The CDR3 sequence is CASLTGGGSPLHF. The DNA for the CDR3 is TGTGCCAGTCTCACAGGGGGCGGTTCACCCCTCCACTTT.

This clone turned up a few times. The chain has TRBV3-1 (or the pseudogene TRBV3-2) and TRBJ2-2; 11 bases line up with TRBD2. The V and J ends lost 4 bases and 7 bases, in that order; junction bases with no gene match: 11. Per germline, CDR1 LGHDT and CDR2 YNNKEL (reference sequence). CDR3 length: 17 amino acids. The CDR3 reads CASSPDSSGGLVGELFF. The CDR3 coding sequence is TGTGCCAGCAGCCCCGACTCTAGCGGGGGGTTGGTCGGGGAGCTGTTTTTT.

V is TRBV6-5 and J is TRBJ1-5; D is uncertain. Germline CDR1 MNHEY, CDR2 SVGAGI. V dropped 7 bases and J dropped 5 bases, with 15 bases sitting between them. The CDR3 extends over 14 amino acids. The CDR3 DNA sequence: TGTGCCAGCAATATCGGGGTTGGGGATCAGCCCCAGCATTTT. Translated, it gives CASNIGVGDQPQHF.

J is TRBJ2-5 and V is TRBV18, with D tentatively TRBD2 (8 bases). CDR1 and CDR2 (germline): KGHSH, LQKENI. The CDR3 covers 13 residues. V lost 5 bases, J lost 5 bases, and 12 bases lay in between. The CDR3, as DNA: TGTGCCAGCTCATCGGGAGGGGGCGAGACCCAGTACTTC. Encoded protein: CASSSGGGETQYF.

The count of this clone is one. The chain has TRBV12-2 and TRBJ2-1; the D segment call TRBD2 is taken from the table without a DNA check. TRBV12-2 represents a pseudogene. The CDR3 runs 18 residues. DNA of the CDR3: TGTGCAAGTCGCTTAGTTCCCAGACTAGCGGGGCCCTACAATGAGCAGTTCTTC. Its translation: CASRLVPRLAGPYNEQFF.

The V and J genes are TRBV28 and TRBJ1-2, with a weak D call TRBD1 (6 bases). Looked up from germline, CDR1 is MDHEN and CDR2 is SYDVKM. Trimming took 4 bases from V and 4 from J, leaving 13 bases between them. This CDR3 contains 14 residues. The CDR3 loop is CASSSTGQIYGYTF. Written as DNA, the CDR3 is TGTGCCAGCAGTTCAACGGGACAAATCTATGGCTACACCTTC.

This clone was detected only once. This chain uses TRBV19 with TRBJ1-4; no firm D call. The CDR3 consists of 14 residues. The ends were cut back, 3 bases at V and 8 bases at J, with 13 bases in the middle. Germline CDR1 reads LNHDA; CDR2 reads SQIVND (reference sequence). Written as DNA, the CDR3 is TGTGCCAGTAGTATTGACACCAGAGGGGAAAAACTGTTTTTT. This encodes CASSIDTRGEKLFF.

The chain links TRBV28 to TRBJ1-2; D unclear. The V gene lost 8 bases and the J gene lost 6 bases, with 13 bases spanning the gap. Germline V gene data show CDR1 as MDHEN and CDR2 as SYDVKM. The CDR3 contains 12 residues. The CDR3 region is CASLYPKDGYTF. Here the CDR3 DNA reads TGTGCCAGCCTATACCCAAAAGATGGCTACACCTTC.